Each of the 3 T cell receptor beta chains below was sequenced from the same sample in a study of T cells in Graves' hyperthyroidism and ophthalmopathy. Amplified regions were TCR beta CDR3 sequences from RNA transcripts. HTBI primers drove first-round RT-PCR of the TCR CDR3. TCRdb itself ran the multiplex PCR reads through MiXCR, one entry per CDR3 protein. The sample carries around 350,000 distinct CDR3 sequences, roughly 17% recorded once. The sample comprised blood. These receptors all come from a woman younger than 45 with Graves' hyperthyroidism that later progressed to Graves' ophthalmopathy.

The chain carries TRBV27 and TRBJ2-7; 7 nucleotides line up with TRBD1. V trimming: 5 bases; J trimming: 3 bases; junction bases outside the gene matches: 4. CDR1 is MNHEY and CDR2 is SMNVEV in the germline V gene (reference sequence). This CDR3 contains 13 residues. The CDR3 DNA sequence: TGTGCCAGCAGTGGCCGACAGGGCTACGAGCAGTACGTC. Its protein product is CASSGRQGYEQYV.

This clonotype was picked up a small number of times. The chain joins TRBV28 to TRBJ2-3, with 12 bases identical to TRBD2. The CDR3 runs to 13 residues. Germline-derived CDR1 and CDR2 are MDHEN and SYDVKM. The trim removed 10 bases at V and 6 bases at J, leaving 5 bases unmatched. The CDR3 DNA reads TGTGCCACCTCGACTAGCGGGAGTGATACGCAGTATTTT. Encoded protein: CATSTSGSDTQYF.

There are many counts of this clonotype. This chain links TRBV4-1 with TRBJ2-5; no clear D. The V gene's germline CDR1 is MGHRA and CDR2 YSYEKL. The length of the CDR3 is 13 residues. V lost 2 bases and J 3 bases, leaving 7 bases between the germline ends. In DNA, the CDR3 is TGCGCCAGCAGCCAACCGCCCGAAGAGACCCAGTACTTC. Translated, it gives CASSQPPEETQYF.